The next 18 T cell receptor beta chains were all read from a single sample in a study of blood T cell repertoires in COVID-19. Clones were read by immunoSEQ multiplex PCR, and TCRdb kept only the in-frame ones, dropping some. The sample includes roughly 310,000 clones, roughly nine tenths seen only once; the top ten take about 2.4%. The material sequenced was PBMCs or T cells enriched from blood (not recorded which). These TCRs come from a man in his sixties who had recovered from COVID-19.

This sequence joins TRBV6-5 and TRBJ1-5; D gene ambiguous. This CDR3 is 15 amino acids long. Germline CDR1 MNHEY, CDR2 SVGAGI. V lost 2 bases, J lost 2 bases, and 10 bases lay in between. CDR3 coding DNA: TGTGCCAGCAGTTACAGCCGTGGAGGCAATCAGCCCCAGCATTTT. This gives the protein CASSYSRGGNQPQHF.

V gene TRBV14 combines with J gene TRBJ2-1; TRBD1 aligns across 10 bases. The junction had 6 bases not matched to a gene; V was cut back by 6 bases and J by 4 bases. The CDR3 runs 15 residues. From germline, CDR1 is SGHDN and CDR2 FVKESK. The CDR3 DNA reads TGTGCCAGCAGACCGACAGGGGGCTCTTACAATGAGCAGTTCTTC. It codes for CASRPTGGSYNEQFF.

The rearrangement uses TRBV30 and TRBJ1-4; D may be TRBD1 (5 bases). Per germline, CDR1 GTSNPN and CDR2 SVGIG (reference sequence). The CDR3 covers 14 residues. V was pared by 3 bases and J by 8 bases, with 16 bases between. CDR3 bases: TGTGCCTGGAGCTCCAATATGGGGCTGGAAAAACTGTTTTTT. This codes for CAWSSNMGLEKLFF.

The rearrangement joins TRBV10-3 to TRBJ2-3; 8 positions match TRBD2. Per germline, CDR1 ENHRY and CDR2 SYGVKD. This CDR3 is built from 15 residues. V was clipped by 4 bases and J by 5 bases; unmatched bases: 8. The DNA of the CDR3 is TGTGCCATCAGTGGGGTAGCGGGATCGGTAGATACGCAGTATTTT. Its translation is CAISGVAGSVDTQYF.

V gene TRBV29-1 combines with J gene TRBJ2-2; 8 nucleotides match TRBD1. The CDR3 loop spans 15 amino acids. Germline-derived CDR1 and CDR2 are SQVTM and ANQGSEA. The V gene end was trimmed by 4 bases and the J gene end by 4 bases; junction bases not matched to a gene: 8. CDR3 loop: CSVGGQGEGTGELFF. CDR3 DNA: TGCAGCGTTGGCGGACAGGGCGAGGGCACCGGGGAGCTGTTTTTT.

J is TRBJ2-7 and V is TRBV5-1; the D gene is possibly TRBD2 (5 bases). CDR3 size: 15 residues. V was pared by 3 bases and J by 1 base, with 14 bases between. Germline CDR1 and CDR2: SGHRS and YFSETQ. CDR3 sequence: CASSSAGRRSYEQYF. The CDR3 DNA follows: TGCGCCAGCAGCTCCGCGGGCCGGAGATCCTACGAGCAGTACTTC.

The V gene is TRBV10-3, the J gene TRBJ2-1; 9 bases are shared with TRBD2. This CDR3 contains 14 residues. Trimming at V came to 1 base and at J to 10 bases, leaving 5 bases not matched to a gene. Per germline, CDR1 ENHRY and CDR2 SYGVKD. The CDR3 coding sequence is TGTGCCATCAGTGAGTGGCTAGCGGGATCAGAGCAGTTCTTC. Protein product: CAISEWLAGSEQFF.

The gene calls are TRBV7-9 and TRBJ2-1; 8 bases are a match to TRBD1. CDR3 length: 17 amino acids. Germline CDR1 reads SEHNR; CDR2 reads FQNEAQ (reference sequence). J gave up 4 bases and V 5 bases, and 13 bases lay outside the gene matches. CDR3 DNA: TGTGCCAGCAGCACGAGGACAGGGAATTGGGTTTACAATGAGCAGTTCTTC. Residues: CASSTRTGNWVYNEQFF.

This rearrangement joins TRBV7-8 to TRBJ1-4; D remains ambiguous. Germline V gene sequence: CDR1 SGHVS, CDR2 FQNEAQ. Trimming took 8 bases from V and 0 from J, leaving 7 bases between them. The CDR3 is 13 residues long. The CDR3 region is CASRGPTNEKLFF. CDR3 coding DNA: TGTGCCAGCCGCGGGCCAACTAATGAAAAACTGTTTTTT.

The chain is built from TRBV4-2 and TRBJ2-2; TRBD1 agrees at 7 bases. The length of the CDR3 is 16 residues. Unmatched junction bases numbered 10, after V lost 3 bases and J lost 6 bases. The germline gives CDR1 LGHNA, CDR2 YNFKEQ. The CDR3 region is CASSHPLKGAPGELFF. DNA of the CDR3: TGTGCCAGCAGCCATCCCCTGAAGGGGGCCCCCGGGGAGCTGTTTTTT.

This rearrangement joins TRBV3-1 (or the pseudogene TRBV3-2) to TRBJ2-1; perhaps TRBD1 as D (5 bases). CDR1 LGHDT and CDR2 YNNKEL come from the germline V gene (reference sequence). Deletions cut 4 bases from V and 8 bases from J, with 9 bases between. The length of the CDR3 is 12 residues. The CDR3 spells CASSRVGDEQFF. CDR3 sequence (DNA): TGTGCCAGCAGCCGCGTAGGGGATGAGCAGTTCTTC.

The chain recombines TRBV11-3 with TRBJ2-5; D is undetermined. V lost 1 base and J lost 3, with 6 bases in between. CDR3 length: 13 amino acids. CDR1 is SGHNT and CDR2 is YENEEA in the germline V gene. The CDR3 DNA reads TGTGCCAGCAGCTTAGGGCACAAAGAGACCCAGTACTTC. Protein product: CASSLGHKETQYF.

The V call is TRBV3-1 (or the pseudogene TRBV3-2), the J call TRBJ2-7, with D possibly TRBD1 on 5 matching bases. The CDR3 has 14 amino acids. Trimming pared 2 bases from V and 4 bases from J, leaving 12 bases between. Germline-derived CDR1 and CDR2 are LGHDT and YNNKEL (reference sequence). The CDR3 loop is CASSQRGVGYEQYF. The CDR3 DNA reads TGTGCCAGCAGCCAAAGGGGTGTAGGATACGAGCAGTACTTC.

This clone has a single count. The V call is TRBV7-2, the J call TRBJ1-1; D is unclear. The CDR3 has 13 amino acids. V lost 3 bases to trimming and J lost 4 bases, with 9 bases between them. Germline V gene lookup returns CDR1 SGHTA and CDR2 FQGNSA. The CDR3 DNA sequence: TGTGCCAGCAGCTTTTCAGTAGCCACTGAAGCTTTCTTT. It codes for CASSFSVATEAFF.

The chain uses TRBV7-9 and TRBJ1-2; D not certain. Trimming shortened V by 2 bases and J by 6 bases, and 22 bases separated the two germline ends. The CDR3 spans 17 residues. Germline V lookup: CDR1 SEHNR, CDR2 FQNEAQ (reference sequence). The CDR3 DNA sequence: TGTGCCAGCAGCTTAATCCTTGGGGAGCCGACCCGGGATGGCTACACCTTC. This encodes CASSLILGEPTRDGYTF.

CDR3 loop: CASSPTNTDLNSYNEQFF. In DNA form, the CDR3 reads TGTGCCAGCAGCCCTACGAACACAGATCTGAACTCCTACAATGAGCAGTTCTTC. The chain recombines TRBV7-9 with TRBJ2-1; no clear D. V was cut by 5 bases and J by 0 bases, with 20 bases left in between. CDR3 length: 18 residues. Germline V gives CDR1 SEHNR, CDR2 FQNEAQ (reference sequence).

The chain couples TRBV4-3 to TRBJ1-2, with 8 bases lining up with TRBD1. With 3 bases clipped from V and 4 bases from J, the junction kept 1 base outside the gene matches. CDR1 LGHNA and CDR2 YSLEER come from the germline V gene. The CDR3 consists of 13 residues. The CDR3 sequence is CASSHGTGYGYTF. The CDR3 bases are TGCGCCAGCAGCCACGGGACAGGCTATGGCTACACCTTC.

In its sample, this clone was seen once. V usage is TRBV4-3 and J usage is TRBJ1-2; D is possibly TRBD1 (5 bases). This CDR3 spans 13 amino acids. The V and J ends lost 10 bases and 0 bases respectively, with 12 bases between them. Germline V gene data show CDR1 as LGHNA and CDR2 as YSLEER. The CDR3 coding sequence is TGCGCCACGAGTAGGGACTCTAACTATGGCTACACCTTC. It yields the protein CATSRDSNYGYTF.